This note documents a single T cell receptor (beta chain) sequence. This sample stems from a study of T cell responses to AZD1222 COVID-19 vaccine. Profiling relied on immunoSEQ multiplex PCR, and the TCRdb table lists in-frame clones only, not all of them. The data contain 150,000 to 200,000 clones, around 90% of them singletons. This CDR3 spans 17 amino acids. CDR1 and CDR2 (germline): MDHEN, SYDVKM. The junction had 11 bases not matched to a gene; V was cut back by 1 base and J by 10 bases. The chain combines TRBV28 with TRBJ2-1, with TRBD2 matching 12 bases. The receptor was isolated from an adult in good health. The input for sequencing was peripheral blood, taken on day 0 of AZD1222 vaccination. CDR3 loop: CASSLYSSGRARGEQFF. The CDR3 nucleotides are TGTGCCAGCAGTTTATATTCTAGCGGGAGGGCCAGGGGAGAGCAGTTCTTC.